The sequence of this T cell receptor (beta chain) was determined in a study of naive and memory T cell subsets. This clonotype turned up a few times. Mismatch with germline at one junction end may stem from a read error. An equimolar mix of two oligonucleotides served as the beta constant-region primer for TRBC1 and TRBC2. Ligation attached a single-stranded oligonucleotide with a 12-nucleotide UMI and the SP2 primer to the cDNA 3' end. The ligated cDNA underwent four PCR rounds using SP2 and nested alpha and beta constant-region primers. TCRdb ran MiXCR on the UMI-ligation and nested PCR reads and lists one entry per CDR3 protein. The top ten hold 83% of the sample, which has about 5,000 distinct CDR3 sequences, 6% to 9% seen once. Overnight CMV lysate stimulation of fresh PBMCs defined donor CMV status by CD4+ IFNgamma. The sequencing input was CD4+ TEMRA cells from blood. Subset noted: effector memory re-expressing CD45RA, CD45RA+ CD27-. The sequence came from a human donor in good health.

CDR3: CASRLDGDYGYTF. CDR3 nucleotide sequence: TGTGCCAGCAGATTAGACGGGGACTATGGCTACACCTTC. The gene calls are TRBV7-9 and TRBJ1-2, with D unresolved. Looked up from germline, CDR1 is SEHNR and CDR2 is FQNEAQ (reference sequence). The CDR3 spans 13 residues.